This T cell receptor beta chain was captured in a study of control samples from healthy donors and cancer patients. This clone has a single count. In germline, CDR1 is SGHRS, CDR2 YFSETQ. V lost 4 bases to trimming and J lost 4 bases, with 14 bases between them. The CDR3 runs 14 residues. TCRdb keeps only in-frame clones here, not all; method: immunoSEQ multiplex PCR. The repertoire consists of about 220,000 clones, with 85% to 95% occurring once and the leading ten covering about 1.4%. Sequenced: blood. The chain employs TRBV5-1 and TRBJ1-1; D ambiguous. This clonotype originated in a man in his forties or fifties in good health. In DNA, the CDR3 is TGCGCCAGCAGCCTGCCTAGTTTGGGCACTGAAGCTTTCTTT. Translation: CASSLPSLGTEAFF. The complete variable domain, with remaining parts taken from reference TRBV5-1 and TRBJ1-1, reads KAGVTQTPRYLIKTRGQQVTLSCSPISGHRSVSWYQQTPGQGLQFLFEYFSETQRNKGNFPGRFSGRQFSNSRSEMNVSTLELGDSALYLCASSLPSLGTEAFFGQGTRLTVV.